Detailed here is one T cell receptor (beta chain). This receptor's antigen is unknown. Mismatch with germline at one junction end may stem from a read error. The data were obtained in a study of tumor and adjacent non-tumor tissue in lung cancer listed by TCRdb under 2018. Broadly, across the study: Of the cohort, over 9 patients had adenocarcinoma, 2 had squamous cell carcinoma and 1 had small cell lung cancer. The study compared bulk TCRbeta repertoires from lung tumor tissue and matched distant non-tumor lung tissue of more than 12 lung cancer patients. For each patient, one tumor sample and one normal lung sample were taken, giving 25 to 30 paired specimens that underwent TCRbeta CDR3 sequencing. Sequencing generated a total of 125,075,908 productive TCRbeta reads, averaging around 4.2 million reads per sample. Among the roughly 15 patients, ages ranged from roughly 31 to 76 years, some ten were men and 5 were women, and disease was TNM stage I to III. What the work shows at the level of the full study, not this receptor alone: Tumor tissue showed significantly greater TCR diversity (inverse Simpson) than normal lung tissue (approximately 430 vs 150, P = 0.0075, Mann-Whitney U test). Only roughly 14 patients were in the cohort, and the authors stated that larger samples and more detailed clinical data are needed. Significantly higher TCR diversity was found in younger patients, and higher tumor TCR diversity was associated with shorter overall and disease-free survival. The top 100 clones made up a significantly larger cumulative share of the repertoire in normal lung than in tumor tissue. Neither the sequencing platform nor unique molecular identifiers are mentioned in the methods. Peripheral blood was not sequenced, so blood TCRbeta repertoires were not examined in the lung cancer patients of the study.

Libraries came from multiplex PCR. Sequencing instrument: Illumina HiSeq 2500. TCRbeta libraries were constructed through three rounds of nested PCR with primers (Table S4) according to protocols modified from ARM-PCR. Before sequencing, PCR products in the 200-500 bp range were cut out of the gel and cleaned up using the QIAquick gel extraction kit. As for how the authors treated the data: Reads were cleaned with Trimmomatic, merged with FLASH into complete CDR3 sequences, and assigned to V(D)J germline segments with MiTCR. VDJtools was used to compute clonal diversity as the inverse Simpson's index. Productive reads were defined as in-frame sequences without a premature stop codon. The raw public reads went through TCRdb reprocessing: fastp at Q25, MiXCR clone calling, in-frame beta chains kept. Entries are consolidated by CDR3 protein sequence, retaining the most common genes and DNA. TCRdb assigned the V and J calls; the authors' analysis was not used. This sample gives 70,000 or so distinct CDR3 sequences in total; roughly 56% of them show up just once. In total, the top ten clones hold around 20% of the sample.

RNA was isolated from bulk unsorted tissue, and RNA quality was assessed with a NanoDrop ND-1000 and an Agilent 2100. Newly diagnosed lung cancer patients without prior chemotherapy who had been admitted for thoracic surgery in China between August and November 2014 were enrolled as donors. The study excluded patients who had received radiotherapy or chemotherapy before or who had another cancer at the same time. Surgical tissue pieces of roughly 1-2.2 cm3 were preserved in RNAlater solution and stored at -80 °C until use. The CDR3 covers 16 residues, taking in both the cysteine and the phenylalanine. Solely the CDR3 DNA is kept, with 48 bases framed from the first base. The germline V gene encodes CDR1 SGHAT and CDR2 FQNNGV.

Material for sequencing was lung tumor tissue. The chain was built from TRBV11-2 and TRBJ1-6, with the D gene too uncertain to name. The TCR sequence derives from a man between 50 and 59 years old with non-small cell lung cancer. This receptor carries the CDR3 CANSPSAGSEDLALHF. The DNA is as follows: TGTGCCAACAGCCCTAGTGCCGGTTCTGAAGATTTGGCCCTCCACTTT. With the portions outside the CDR3 filled from the reference TRBV11-2 and TRBJ1-6 genes, the complete variable region becomes EAGVAQSPRYKIIEKRQSVAFWCNPISGHATLYWYQQILGQGPKLLIQFQNNGVVDDSQLPKDRFSAERLKGVDSTLKIQPAKLEDSAVYLCANSPSAGSEDLALHFGNGTRLTVT.